This T cell receptor (beta chain) was sequenced during a study of CD8 T cells in Susac syndrome. In the multiple sclerosis control group, patients were treatment-naive and had stable or active relapsing-remitting disease. This CDR3 spans 18 amino acids. CDR1 is LNHNV, CDR2 YYDKDF, per germline (reference sequence). With V trimmed by 0 bases and J by 6 bases, 14 bases remained unmatched. With random hexamers, about 0.5 to 1 ug RNA was reverse transcribed. It was immunoSEQ multiplex PCR that amplified TCR beta CDR3 across 54 Vbeta and 13 Jbeta. From the immunoSEQ multiplex PCR reads, TCRdb called clonotypes with MiXCR, one entry per CDR3 protein. The sample lists 65,000 to 90,000 distinct CDR3 sequences, about 95% occurring once.

This clonotype was sampled from a human donor with multiple sclerosis. Sequenced: CD8+ T cells from PBMCs. The chain carries TRBV15 and TRBJ1-5, with 7 positions matching TRBD1. The CDR3 here is CATSRDRVNRGMIQPQHF. Written as DNA, the CDR3 is TGTGCCACCAGCAGAGATCGGGTCAACAGGGGAATGATTCAGCCCCAGCATTTT. The full variable domain, rest sourced from reference TRBV15 and TRBJ1-5, is DAMVIQNPRYQVTQFGKPVTLSCSQTLNHNVMYWYQQKSSQAPKLLFHYYDKDFNNEADTPDNFQSRRPNTSFCFLDIRSPGLGDTAMYLCATSRDRVNRGMIQPQHFGDGTRLSIL.